What follows are 15 T cell receptor beta chains derived from one specimen sequenced in a study of radiotherapy plus CTLA-4 blockade in lung cancer. Here immunoSEQ multiplex PCR was the method, and the copy in TCRdb shows in-frame clones only, minus some. The sample carries 50,000 to 65,000 clones, 77% recorded once. The source material was peripheral blood, sampled from a patient treated with radiotherapy plus ipilimumab. These receptors all come from a human donor with non-small cell lung cancer whose response to radiotherapy plus ipilimumab could not be evaluated.

This clone was detected only once. This chain joins TRBV9 and TRBJ1-4, with no clear D. CDR3 length equals 14 residues. V was trimmed by 0 bases and J by 5 bases, leaving 8 bases between them. CDR1 and CDR2 (germline): SGDLS, YYNGEE. CDR3 protein: CASSVGAGNEKLFF. The DNA of the CDR3 is TGTGCCAGCAGCGTAGGTGCAGGAAATGAAAAACTGTTTTTT.

This clone showed up just a few times. The J gene is TRBJ2-7, the V gene TRBV28; D is unclear. The CDR3 loop spans 12 amino acids. Trimming cost V 4 bases and J 4 bases, with 8 bases left between them. The V gene's germline CDR1 is MDHEN and CDR2 SYDVKM. CDR3 protein: CASSSRSYEQYF. CDR3 sequence (DNA): TGTGCCAGCAGTTCCAGGTCGTACGAGCAGTACTTC.

This clone was found a few times. V gene TRBV2 combines with J gene TRBJ1-4; no firm D call. The germline CDR1 and CDR2 sequences are SNHLY and FYNNEI. V shed 0 bases and J shed 8 bases, with 4 bases lying between them. This CDR3 is built from 12 residues. The CDR3 sequence: CASSEAREKLFF. CDR3 nucleotide sequence: TGTGCCAGCAGTGAAGCGCGCGAAAAACTGTTTTTT.

This clone was seen just once. The CDR3 loop is CASSSGQGWEQYF. CDR3 bases: TGTGCCAGCAGTAGTGGACAGGGCTGGGAGCAGTACTTC. The chain links TRBV27 to TRBJ2-7, with 8 bases fitting TRBD1. V shed 5 bases, J shed 7 bases, and the junction held 7 bases outside the gene matches. This CDR3 has 13 amino acids. CDR1 and CDR2 (germline): MNHEY, SMNVEV (reference sequence).

The V call is TRBV5-1, the J call TRBJ2-7; 9 bases fit TRBD1. CDR1 and CDR2 (germline): SGHRS, YFSETQ. CDR3 length equals 14 residues. V shed 3 bases and J 3 bases; nucleotides not matched to a gene: 4. The CDR3, as DNA: TGCGCCAGCAGCTCCGGACAGGGGAGCTACGAGCAGTACTTC. The encoded protein is CASSSGQGSYEQYF.

V gene TRBV28 combines with J gene TRBJ2-2; 7 bases fit TRBD2. This CDR3 region has 13 residues. V gave up 11 bases and J gave up 0 bases; unmatched junction bases: 3. Germline CDR1 and CDR2: MDHEN and SYDVKM. Here the CDR3 reads CAYGLANTGELFF. CDR3 bases: TGTGCCTATGGACTAGCGAACACCGGGGAGCTGTTTTTT. Full variable domain (outside the CDR3, taken from reference TRBV28 and TRBJ2-2): DVKVTQSSRYLVKRTGEKVFLECVQDMDHENMFWYRQDPGLGLRLIYFSYDVKMKEKGDIPEGYSVSREKKERFSLILESASTNQTSMYLCAYGLANTGELFFGEGSRLTVL.

This clone appeared once. The germline gene is not matched at one end of the junction; a read error may be the cause. The chain joins TRBV7-7 to TRBJ2-1; TRBD1 matches 7 bases. This CDR3 spans 14 amino acids. CDR1 and CDR2 from the germline V gene are SSHAT and FNYEAQ (reference sequence). CDR3 bases: TGTGCTAGCAGCTTACGGGACAGATACAATGAGCAGTTCTTC. It codes for CASSLRDRYNEQFF.

The chain uses TRBV6-6 and TRBJ2-7; 12 bases fit TRBD1. With V trimmed by 0 bases and J by 4 bases, 4 bases remained unmatched. This CDR3 is built from 16 residues. Germline V gene data show CDR1 as MNHNY and CDR2 as SVGAGI (reference sequence). CDR3 nucleotides: TGTGCCAGCAGTTACTCTTTGGGACAGGGGGCTTACGAGCAGTACTTC. Its translation: CASSYSLGQGAYEQYF.

V gene TRBV29-1 combines with J gene TRBJ2-1; tentatively, D is TRBD1 (6 bases). The germline gives CDR1 SQVTM, CDR2 ANQGSEA. CDR3 length equals 13 residues. V was shortened by 8 bases and J by 7 bases, with 18 bases between the two germline ends. In DNA form, the CDR3 reads TGCAGCACCGAGACAGGTAAAGGAAATGAGCAGTTCTTC. This encodes CSTETGKGNEQFF.

The chain recombines TRBV7-2 with TRBJ2-2; D uncertain. The germline gives CDR1 SGHTA, CDR2 FQGNSA. CDR3 size: 17 residues. V lost 5 bases and J 0 bases, leaving 16 bases between the germline ends. This CDR3 reads CASSPTRGSSNTGELFF. The CDR3 DNA reads TGTGCCAGCAGCCCAACCCGCGGAAGCTCGAACACCGGGGAGCTGTTTTTT.

V gene TRBV7-3 combines with J gene TRBJ1-6; TRBD1 agrees at 8 bases. After removal of 2 bases from V and 10 bases from J, the junction contained 7 bases not matched to a gene. Germline V gene lookup returns CDR1 SGHTA and CDR2 FQGTGA. The CDR3 runs to 15 residues. The chain's CDR3 is CASSLGRQGKSPLHF. The CDR3 DNA reads as TGTGCCAGCAGCTTAGGGAGACAGGGGAAGTCACCCCTCCACTTT.

V and J are TRBV7-6 and TRBJ2-5; the D is unclear. CDR1 SGHVS and CDR2 FNYEAQ come from the germline V gene. V was trimmed by 5 bases and J by 4 bases, leaving 11 bases between them. There are 13 residues in the CDR3. The CDR3 region has the DNA TGTGCCAGCAGCCCCACTCTGCGAGAGACCCAGTACTTC. Protein: CASSPTLRETQYF.

The chain is built from TRBV11-2 and TRBJ2-5, with D possibly matching TRBD2 (6 bases). This CDR3 contains 16 residues. V was cut by 5 bases and J by 2 bases, with 18 bases left in between. Germline-derived CDR1 and CDR2 are SGHAT and FQNNGV. As DNA, the CDR3 is TGTGCCAGCAGCCGGGGACTCCCGCCCTTACAAGAGACCCAGTACTTC. It is translated as CASSRGLPPLQETQYF.

The chain employs TRBV29-1 and TRBJ1-2, with 8 bases lining up with TRBD1. V was clipped by 7 bases and J by 6 bases; unmatched bases: 7. The CDR3 covers 12 residues. Per germline, CDR1 SQVTM and CDR2 ANQGSEA. In nucleotides, the CDR3 is TGCAGCGGGGGAGGACAGGGAAATGGCTACACCTTC. Protein product: CSGGGQGNGYTF.

V is TRBV2 and J is TRBJ2-7; 7 bases match TRBD1. Trimming cost V 6 bases and J 0 bases; bases outside gene matches: 5. CDR1 SNHLY and CDR2 FYNNEI come from the germline V gene. The CDR3 covers 14 residues. CDR3 nucleotide sequence: TGTGCCAGCAGGGCCCGGGACAGCTCCTACGAGCAGTACTTC. It encodes CASRARDSSYEQYF.